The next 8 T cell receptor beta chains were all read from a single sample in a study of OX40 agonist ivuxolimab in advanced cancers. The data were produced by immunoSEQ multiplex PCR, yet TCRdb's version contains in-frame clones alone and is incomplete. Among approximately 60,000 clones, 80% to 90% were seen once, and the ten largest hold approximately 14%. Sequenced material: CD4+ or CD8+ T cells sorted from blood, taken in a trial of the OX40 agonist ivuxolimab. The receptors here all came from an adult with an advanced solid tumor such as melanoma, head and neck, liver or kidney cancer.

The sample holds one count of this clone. The CDR3 sequence: CASSYGLAGFF. DNA for the CDR3: TGTGCCAGCAGCTACGGACTAGCTGGGTTCTTC. V usage is TRBV5-8 and J usage is TRBJ2-1; TRBD2 aligns across 8 bases. The trim removed 3 bases at V and 15 bases at J, leaving 5 bases unmatched. The CDR3 is made up of 11 amino acids. Germline values: CDR1 SGHTS, CDR2 YDEGEE.

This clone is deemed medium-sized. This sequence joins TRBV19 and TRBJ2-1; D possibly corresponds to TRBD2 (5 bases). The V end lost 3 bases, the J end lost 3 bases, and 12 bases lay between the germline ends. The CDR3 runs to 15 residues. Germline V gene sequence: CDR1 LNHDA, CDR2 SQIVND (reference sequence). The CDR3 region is CASSIMAGVYNEQFF. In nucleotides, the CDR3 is TGTGCCAGTAGTATTATGGCGGGCGTCTACAATGAGCAGTTCTTC. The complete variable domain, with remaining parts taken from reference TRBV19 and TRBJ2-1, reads DGGITQSPKYLFRKEGQNVTLSCEQNLNHDAMYWYRQDPGQGLRLIYYSQIVNDFQKGDIAEGYSVSREKKESFPLTVTSAQKNPTAFYLCASSIMAGVYNEQFFGPGTRLTVL.

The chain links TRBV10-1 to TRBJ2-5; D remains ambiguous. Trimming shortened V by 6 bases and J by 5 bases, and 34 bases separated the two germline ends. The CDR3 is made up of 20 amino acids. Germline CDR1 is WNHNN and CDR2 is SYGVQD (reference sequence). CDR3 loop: CASSACGAERSPWRLETQYF. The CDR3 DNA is TGCGCCAGCAGCGCATGTGGTGCAGAGCGCTCCCCTTGGCGGTTGGAGACCCAGTACTTC.

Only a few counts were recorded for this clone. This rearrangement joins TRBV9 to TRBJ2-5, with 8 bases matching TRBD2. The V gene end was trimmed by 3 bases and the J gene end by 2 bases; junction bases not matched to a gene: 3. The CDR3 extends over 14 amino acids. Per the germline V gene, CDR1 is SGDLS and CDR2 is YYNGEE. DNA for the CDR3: TGTGCCAGCAGCGGGGGGACTAGACAAGAGACCCAGTACTTC. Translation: CASSGGTRQETQYF.

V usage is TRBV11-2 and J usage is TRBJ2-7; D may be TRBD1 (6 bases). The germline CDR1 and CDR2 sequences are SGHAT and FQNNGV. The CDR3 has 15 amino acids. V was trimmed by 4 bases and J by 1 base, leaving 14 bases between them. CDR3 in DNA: TGTGCCAGCAGCTCGGACAGCCGTTCTTCCTACGAGCAGTACTTC. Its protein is CASSSDSRSSYEQYF.

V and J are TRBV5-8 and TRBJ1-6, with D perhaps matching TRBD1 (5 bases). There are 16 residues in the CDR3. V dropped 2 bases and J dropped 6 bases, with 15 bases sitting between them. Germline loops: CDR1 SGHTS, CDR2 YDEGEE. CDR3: CASSFKQRQFNSPLHF. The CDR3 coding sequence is TGTGCCAGCAGCTTTAAGCAAAGACAGTTTAATTCACCCCTCCACTTT.

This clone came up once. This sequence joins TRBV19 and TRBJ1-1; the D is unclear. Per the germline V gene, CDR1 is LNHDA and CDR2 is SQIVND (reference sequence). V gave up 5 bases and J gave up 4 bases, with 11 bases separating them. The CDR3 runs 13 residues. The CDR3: CASSAGRTTEAFF. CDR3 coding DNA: TGTGCCAGTAGTGCTGGTAGGACCACTGAAGCTTTCTTT.

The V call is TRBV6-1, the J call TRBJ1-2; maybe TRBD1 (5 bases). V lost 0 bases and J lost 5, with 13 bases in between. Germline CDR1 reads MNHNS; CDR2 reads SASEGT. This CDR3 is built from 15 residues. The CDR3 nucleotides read TGTGCCAGCAGTGAAGCGGGGACCGCTCCATATGGCTACACCTTC. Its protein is CASSEAGTAPYGYTF.